The sequence of this T cell receptor (beta chain) was determined in a study of blood T cell repertoires in COVID-19. About the study: Acute and convalescent COVID-19 specimens originated in the United States, Italy and Spain.

CDR3 length: 16 amino acids. The V segment lost 5 bases and the J segment 4 bases; nucleotides outside the gene matches: 3. CDR1 SGHTA and CDR2 FQGTGA come from the germline V gene. Produced via immunoSEQ multiplex PCR; TCRdb's table is partial and in-frame only. The data contain 280,000 or so clones, about four fifths of them singletons. Sequenced input: peripheral blood. This chain joins TRBV7-3 and TRBJ2-2; TRBD2 aligns across 14 bases. This receptor was obtained from a woman aged 45 to 65 who had recovered from COVID-19. CDR3 sequence (DNA): TGTGCCAGCAGCCCGACTAGCGGGGGGGTCACCGGGGAGCTGTTTTTT. Its translation: CASSPTSGGVTGELFF.